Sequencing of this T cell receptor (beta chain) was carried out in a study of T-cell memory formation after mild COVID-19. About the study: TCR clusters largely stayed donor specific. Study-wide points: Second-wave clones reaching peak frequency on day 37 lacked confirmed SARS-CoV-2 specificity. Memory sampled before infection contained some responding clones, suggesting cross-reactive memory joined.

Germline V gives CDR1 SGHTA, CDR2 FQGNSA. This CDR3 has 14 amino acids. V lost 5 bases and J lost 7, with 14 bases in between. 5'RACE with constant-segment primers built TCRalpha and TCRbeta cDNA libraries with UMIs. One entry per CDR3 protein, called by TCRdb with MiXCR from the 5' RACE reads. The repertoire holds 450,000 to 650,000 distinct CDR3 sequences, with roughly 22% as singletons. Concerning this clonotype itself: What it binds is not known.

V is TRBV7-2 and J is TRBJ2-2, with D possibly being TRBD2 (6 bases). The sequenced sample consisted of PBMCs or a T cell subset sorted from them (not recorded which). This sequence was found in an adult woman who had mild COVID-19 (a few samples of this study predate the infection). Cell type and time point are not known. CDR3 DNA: TGTGCCAGCAGCAAGACTAGATTCGGCGGGGAGCTGTTTTTT. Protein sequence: CASSKTRFGGELFF.